The TCR beta chain under discussion was sequenced for a study of cytomegalovirus exposure and HLA in healthy donors. The study's findings and limits: Information on immune exposure was restricted to one variable (CMV serostatus). Earlier analysis looked at TCR beta V segments, and most were productive about 87% or about 30% of the time. A later analysis appeared to link common viral pathogens to several of the most significant clusters. An observed cluster of highly shared sequence variants was recorded as a likely sequencing artifact.

The PCR ran on 60 Vbeta and 13 Jbeta primers. Repertoires were generated with immunoSEQ multiplex PCR, while TCRdb's copy carries only in-frame clones and drops some. The table records about 150,000 clones, over 65% of them present only once. Points on this clone: The target antigen is unknown.

The CDR3 extends over 16 amino acids. V gave up 0 bases and J gave up 5 bases; unmatched junction bases: 7. Per germline, CDR1 SGHRS and CDR2 YFSETQ. The clonotype comes from a woman in her thirties or forties in good health and CMV-seronegative. Input material: PBMCs. The chain has TRBV5-1 and TRBJ2-1, with 8 nucleotides matching TRBD2. CDR3 coding DNA: TGCGCCAGCAGCTTGGCGGGCGGGGGGCGAAACAATGAGCAGTTCTTC. Protein product: CASSLAGGGRNNEQFF.